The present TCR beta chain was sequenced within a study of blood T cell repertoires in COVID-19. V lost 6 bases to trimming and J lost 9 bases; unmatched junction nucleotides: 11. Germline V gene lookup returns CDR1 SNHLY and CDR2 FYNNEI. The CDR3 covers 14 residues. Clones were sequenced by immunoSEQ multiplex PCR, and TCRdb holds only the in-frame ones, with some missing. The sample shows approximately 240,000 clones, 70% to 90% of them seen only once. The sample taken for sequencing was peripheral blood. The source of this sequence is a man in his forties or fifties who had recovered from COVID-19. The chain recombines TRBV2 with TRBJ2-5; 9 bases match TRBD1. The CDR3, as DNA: TGTGCCAGCAGAGCTGGGACAGGGAGAGGTGCCCAGTACTTC. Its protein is CASRAGTGRGAQYF.